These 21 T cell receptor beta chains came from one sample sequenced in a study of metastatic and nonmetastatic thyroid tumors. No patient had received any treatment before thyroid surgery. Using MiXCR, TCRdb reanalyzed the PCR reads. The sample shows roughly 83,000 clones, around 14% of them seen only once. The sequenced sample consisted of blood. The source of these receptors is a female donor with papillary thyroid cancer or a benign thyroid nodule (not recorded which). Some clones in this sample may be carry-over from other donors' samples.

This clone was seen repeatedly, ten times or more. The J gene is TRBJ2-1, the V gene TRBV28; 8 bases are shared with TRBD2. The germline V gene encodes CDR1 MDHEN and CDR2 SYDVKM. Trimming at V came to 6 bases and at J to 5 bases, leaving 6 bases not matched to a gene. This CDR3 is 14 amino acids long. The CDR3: CASSPAGGHNEQFF. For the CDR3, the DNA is TGTGCCAGCAGCCCTGCGGGGGGCCACAATGAGCAGTTCTTC.

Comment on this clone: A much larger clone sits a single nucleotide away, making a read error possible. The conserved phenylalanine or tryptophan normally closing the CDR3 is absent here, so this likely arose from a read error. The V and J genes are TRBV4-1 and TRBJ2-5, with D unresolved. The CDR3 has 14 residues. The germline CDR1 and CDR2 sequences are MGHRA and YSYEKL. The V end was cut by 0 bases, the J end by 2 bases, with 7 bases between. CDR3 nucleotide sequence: TGCGCCAGCAGCCAAGAACAGCTTCAAGAGACCCAGTACTCC. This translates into CASSQEQLQETQYS.

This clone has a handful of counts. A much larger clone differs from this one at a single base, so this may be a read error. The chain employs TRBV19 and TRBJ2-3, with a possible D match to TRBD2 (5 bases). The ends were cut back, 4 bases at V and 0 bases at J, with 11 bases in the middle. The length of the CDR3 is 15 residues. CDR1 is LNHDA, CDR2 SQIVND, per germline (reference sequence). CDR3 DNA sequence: TGTGCCAGTAGTAAGACTATCTTGAGCACAGATACGCAGTATTTT. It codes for CASSKTILSTDTQYF.

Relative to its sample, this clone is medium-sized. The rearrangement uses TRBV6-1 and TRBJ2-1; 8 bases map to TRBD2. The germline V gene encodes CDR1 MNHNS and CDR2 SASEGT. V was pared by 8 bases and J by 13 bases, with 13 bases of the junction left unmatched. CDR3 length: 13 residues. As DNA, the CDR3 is TGTGCCAGCTCGCCGGGCGGGCGGGGGGACCAGTTCTTC. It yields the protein CASSPGGRGDQFF.

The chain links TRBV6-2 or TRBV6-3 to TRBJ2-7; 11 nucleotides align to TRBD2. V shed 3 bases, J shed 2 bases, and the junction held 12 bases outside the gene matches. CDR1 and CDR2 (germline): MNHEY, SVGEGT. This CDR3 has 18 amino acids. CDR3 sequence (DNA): TGTGCCAGCAGTTATTGGAGCCTTGCTAGCGGGGGGACCTACGAGCAGTACTTC. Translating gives CASSYWSLASGGTYEQYF.

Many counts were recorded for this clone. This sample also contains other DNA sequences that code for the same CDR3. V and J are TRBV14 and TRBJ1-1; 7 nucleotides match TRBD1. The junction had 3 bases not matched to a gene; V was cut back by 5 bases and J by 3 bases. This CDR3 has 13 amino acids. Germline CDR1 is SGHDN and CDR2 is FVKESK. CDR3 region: CASSRQGYTEAFF. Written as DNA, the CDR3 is TGTGCCAGCAGCAGACAGGGCTACACTGAAGCTTTCTTT.

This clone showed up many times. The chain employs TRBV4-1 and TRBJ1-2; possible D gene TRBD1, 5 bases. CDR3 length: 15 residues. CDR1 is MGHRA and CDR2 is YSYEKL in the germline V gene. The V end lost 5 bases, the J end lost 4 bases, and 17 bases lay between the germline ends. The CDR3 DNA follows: TGCGCCAGCAGCGGGGCAGGGTATCTACCCTATGGCTACACCTTC. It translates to CASSGAGYLPYGYTF.

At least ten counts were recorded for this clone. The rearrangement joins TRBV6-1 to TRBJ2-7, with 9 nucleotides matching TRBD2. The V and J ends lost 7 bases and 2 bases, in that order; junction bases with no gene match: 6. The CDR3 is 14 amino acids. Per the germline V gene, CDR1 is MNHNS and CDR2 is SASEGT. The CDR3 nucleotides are TGTGCCAGCACCCCAGCGGGGGGTACCTACGAGCAGTACTTC. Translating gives CASTPAGGTYEQYF.

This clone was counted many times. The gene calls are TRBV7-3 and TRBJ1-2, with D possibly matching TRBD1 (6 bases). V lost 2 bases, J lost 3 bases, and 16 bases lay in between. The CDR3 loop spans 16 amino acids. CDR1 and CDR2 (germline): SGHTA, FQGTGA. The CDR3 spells CASSLGSQRTDYGYTF. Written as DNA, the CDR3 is TGTGCCAGCAGCTTAGGCAGCCAGCGGACAGACTATGGCTACACCTTC. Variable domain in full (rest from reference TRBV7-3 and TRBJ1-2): GAGVSQTPSNKVTEKGKYVELRCDPISGHTALYWYRQSLGQGPEFLIYFQGTGAADDSGLPNDRFFAVRPEGSVSTLKIQRTERGDSAVYLCASSLGSQRTDYGYTFGSGTRLTVV.

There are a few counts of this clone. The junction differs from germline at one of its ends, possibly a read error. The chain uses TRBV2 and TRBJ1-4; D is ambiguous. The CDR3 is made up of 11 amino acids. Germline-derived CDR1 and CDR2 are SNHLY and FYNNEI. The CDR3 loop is CAIRTSEKLSF. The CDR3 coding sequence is TGTGCCATCAGGACCAGTGAAAAACTGTCTTTT. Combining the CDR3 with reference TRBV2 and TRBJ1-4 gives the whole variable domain EPEVTQTPSHQVTQMGQEVILRCVPISNHLYFYWYRQILGQKVEFLVSFYNNEISEKSEIFDDQFSVERPDGSNFTLKIRSTKLEDSAMYFCAIRTSEKLSFGSGTQLSVL.

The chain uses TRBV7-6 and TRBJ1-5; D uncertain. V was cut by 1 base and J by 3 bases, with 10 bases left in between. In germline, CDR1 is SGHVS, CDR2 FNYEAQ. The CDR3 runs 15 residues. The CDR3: CASSLGTAINQPQHF. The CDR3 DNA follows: TGTGCCAGCAGCTTAGGCACAGCTATCAATCAGCCCCAGCATTTT.

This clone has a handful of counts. CDR3 region: CASSRGGDQPQHF. The CDR3 DNA is TGTGCCAGCAGCCGGGGGGGGGATCAGCCCCAGCATTTT. The chain couples TRBV6-1 to TRBJ1-5; possible D gene TRBD1, 5 bases. Germline CDR1 and CDR2: MNHNS and SASEGT. The CDR3 sequence is 13 residues long. V shed 6 bases and J shed 5 bases, with 11 bases lying between them.

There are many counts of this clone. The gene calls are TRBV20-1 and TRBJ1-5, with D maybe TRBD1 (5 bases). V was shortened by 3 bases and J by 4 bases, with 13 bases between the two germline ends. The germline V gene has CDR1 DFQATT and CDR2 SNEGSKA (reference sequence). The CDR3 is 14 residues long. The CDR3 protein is CSARGEKGNQPQHF. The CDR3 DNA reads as TGCAGTGCTAGGGGGGAGAAGGGAAATCAGCCCCAGCATTTT.

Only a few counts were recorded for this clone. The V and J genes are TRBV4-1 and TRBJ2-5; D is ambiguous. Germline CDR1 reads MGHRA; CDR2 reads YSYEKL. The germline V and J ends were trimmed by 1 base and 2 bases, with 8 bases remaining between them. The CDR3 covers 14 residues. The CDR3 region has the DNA TGCGCCAGCAGCCAAGGAGTTCTTCAAGAGACCCAGTACTTC. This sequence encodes CASSQGVLQETQYF.

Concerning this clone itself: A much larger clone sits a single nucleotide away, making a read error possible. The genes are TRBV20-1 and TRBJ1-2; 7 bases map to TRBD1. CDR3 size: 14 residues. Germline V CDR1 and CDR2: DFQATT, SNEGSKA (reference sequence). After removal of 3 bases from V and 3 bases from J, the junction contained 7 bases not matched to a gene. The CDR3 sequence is CSASDTGAHYGYTF. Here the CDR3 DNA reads TGCAGTGCTAGTGATACAGGGGCTCACTATGGCTACACCTTC.

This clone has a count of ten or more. The CDR3 loop is CASSTGRGLETQYF. Here the CDR3 DNA reads TGTGCCAGTAGTACGGGACGGGGGTTGGAGACCCAGTACTTC. This chain connects TRBV19 to TRBJ2-5; TRBD2 is a possible D gene (6 bases). Germline-derived CDR1 and CDR2 are LNHDA and SQIVND (reference sequence). V dropped 4 bases and J dropped 5 bases, with 14 bases sitting between them. The CDR3 has 14 residues.

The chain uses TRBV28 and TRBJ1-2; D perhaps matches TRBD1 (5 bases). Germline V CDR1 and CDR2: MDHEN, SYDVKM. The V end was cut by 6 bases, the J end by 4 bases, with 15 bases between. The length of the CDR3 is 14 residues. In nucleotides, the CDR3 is TGTGCCAGCAGATTGGGCGGGACCGTCTATGGCTACACCTTC. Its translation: CASRLGGTVYGYTF.

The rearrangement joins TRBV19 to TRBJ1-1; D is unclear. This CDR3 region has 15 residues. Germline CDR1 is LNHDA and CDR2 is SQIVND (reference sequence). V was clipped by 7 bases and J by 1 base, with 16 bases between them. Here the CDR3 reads CASKPGLDWNTEAFF. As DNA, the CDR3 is TGTGCCAGTAAGCCAGGTCTTGACTGGAACACTGAAGCTTTCTTT. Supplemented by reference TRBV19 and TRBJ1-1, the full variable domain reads DGGITQSPKYLFRKEGQNVTLSCEQNLNHDAMYWYRQDPGQGLRLIYYSQIVNDFQKGDIAEGYSVSREKKESFPLTVTSAQKNPTAFYLCASKPGLDWNTEAFFGQGTRLTVV.

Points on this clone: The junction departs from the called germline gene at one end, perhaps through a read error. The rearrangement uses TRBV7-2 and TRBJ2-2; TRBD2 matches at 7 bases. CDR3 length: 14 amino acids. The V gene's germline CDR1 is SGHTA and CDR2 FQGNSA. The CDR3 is CVSSDLSGGEELFF. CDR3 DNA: TGTGTCAGCAGCGACCTATCGGGGGGAGAGGAGCTGTTTTTT.

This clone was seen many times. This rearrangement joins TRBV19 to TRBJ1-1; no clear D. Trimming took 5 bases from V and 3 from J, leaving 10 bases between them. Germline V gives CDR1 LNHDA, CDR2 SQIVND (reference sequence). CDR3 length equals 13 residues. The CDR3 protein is CASSGGLYTEAFF. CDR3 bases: TGTGCCAGTAGTGGCGGGCTTTACACTGAAGCTTTCTTT.

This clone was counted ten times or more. The CDR3 coding sequence is TGTGCCAGCAGCTTAATAGGGCGGACGGAGACCCAGTACTTC. Translating it yields CASSLIGRTETQYF. This chain joins TRBV7-2 and TRBJ2-5; no definite D call. Germline CDR1 is SGHTA and CDR2 is FQGNSA. The CDR3 spans 14 residues. Deletions cut 2 bases from V and 5 bases from J, with 12 bases between.